This entry lists 18 T cell receptor beta chains sequenced from one sample in a study of chemoradiotherapy in HPV16-positive cancers. Generated by immunoSEQ multiplex PCR, the TCRdb table keeps only in-frame clones and is missing some. The sample yields around 2,800 clones, around 92% seen once. The sample here was tumor tissue, taken from a patient who underwent chemoradiotherapy. These receptors were taken from a human donor with HPV-associated anogenital cancer.

This chain connects TRBV11-3 to TRBJ2-7; 8 positions agree with TRBD2. This CDR3 spans 15 amino acids. Germline CDR1 reads SGHNT; CDR2 reads YENEEA. The junction had 2 bases not matched to a gene; V was cut back by 1 base and J by 0 bases. The CDR3, as DNA: TGTGCCAGCAGCTTAGGCGGGGGGACCTCCTACGAGCAGTACTTC. Protein product: CASSLGGGTSYEQYF.

CDR3 in amino acids: CASSRDHRGEQYF. CDR3 DNA: TGTGCCAGCAGCCGGGACCACCGGGGCGAGCAGTACTTC. This rearrangement joins TRBV5-8 to TRBJ2-7; D assignment may be TRBD1 or TRBD2 (5 bases each). Germline CDR1 reads SGHTS; CDR2 reads YDEGEE. V was shortened by 4 bases and J by 6 bases, with 14 bases between the two germline ends. The CDR3 runs to 13 residues.

The chain is built from TRBV29-1 and TRBJ1-1; 9 bases agree with TRBD1. Trimming removed 6 bases from V and 0 bases from J; junction bases left unmatched: 8. Germline CDR1 SQVTM, CDR2 ANQGSEA. There are 15 residues in the CDR3. In nucleotides, the CDR3 is TGCAGCGTGACCACCGGGACAGGGATGAACACTGAAGCTTTCTTT. Its translation is CSVTTGTGMNTEAFF.

CDR3 amino acids: CASSPTSRDSYEQYF. Here the CDR3 DNA reads TGTGCCAGTAGTCCGACTAGCAGGGACTCCTACGAGCAGTACTTC. The rearrangement links TRBV19 to TRBJ2-7; 7 nucleotides match TRBD2. Germline V gives CDR1 LNHDA, CDR2 SQIVND (reference sequence). V was pared by 5 bases and J by 0 bases, with 7 bases of the junction left unmatched. The CDR3 totals 15 residues. Full variable domain (remainder filled in from reference TRBV19 and TRBJ2-7): DGGITQSPKYLFRKEGQNVTLSCEQNLNHDAMYWYRQDPGQGLRLIYYSQIVNDFQKGDIAEGYSVSREKKESFPLTVTSAQKNPTAFYLCASSPTSRDSYEQYFGPGTRLTVT.

J is TRBJ2-1 and V is TRBV4-3; D is possibly TRBD1 (6 bases). The CDR3 covers 17 residues. CDR1 is LGHNA, CDR2 YSLEER, per germline. V lost 0 bases to trimming and J lost 2 bases, with 14 bases between them. CDR3 loop: CASSQDLQGGAYNEQFF. DNA for the CDR3: TGCGCCAGCAGCCAAGACCTACAGGGTGGAGCCTACAATGAGCAGTTCTTC.

This chain uses TRBV5-4 with TRBJ2-3, with 7 positions matching TRBD2. Germline CDR1 SGHNT, CDR2 YYREEE (reference sequence). The CDR3 contains 16 residues. J lost 2 bases, V lost 2 bases, and 8 bases had no gene match. CDR3 in amino acids: CASSFGLDGNTDTQYF. In DNA, the CDR3 is TGTGCCAGCAGCTTTGGACTAGACGGGAACACAGATACGCAGTATTTT.

The chain carries TRBV6-5 and TRBJ1-1, with unresolved D. CDR3 length: 13 amino acids. Germline values: CDR1 MNHEY, CDR2 SVGAGI. V shed 2 bases and J shed 1 base, with 5 bases lying between them. DNA of the CDR3: TGTGCCAGCAGTTACAGGGCGAACACTGAAGCTTTCTTT. This sequence encodes CASSYRANTEAFF.

This clone has only one observation. The chain has TRBV6-5 and TRBJ1-5; unclear D gene. Germline V gene data show CDR1 as MNHEY and CDR2 as SVGAGI. Trimming took off 0 bases at V and 6 bases at J, with 12 bases between the two ends. The CDR3 runs 15 residues. As DNA, the CDR3 is TGTGCCAGCAGTTACTCGATTGGAGGCGGTCAGCCCCAGCATTTT. Its translation is CASSYSIGGGQPQHF.

The rearrangement joins TRBV28 to TRBJ2-2; 8 bases match TRBD1. The CDR3 contains 15 residues. V lost 5 bases to trimming and J lost 4 bases; unmatched junction nucleotides: 6. Germline CDR1 is MDHEN and CDR2 is SYDVKM. The CDR3 sequence: CASSTQGAGTGELFF. CDR3 in DNA: TGTGCCAGCAGTACCCAGGGGGCGGGCACCGGGGAGCTGTTTTTT.

The chain combines TRBV10-1 with TRBJ2-5; no clear D gene. The DNA matches TRBJ2-7 better at its end, which makes the J call doubtful. Germline values: CDR1 WNHNN, CDR2 SYGVQD (reference sequence). This CDR3 has 12 amino acids. CDR3 residues: CASRAANYEQYF. The DNA for the CDR3 is TGCGCCTCACGGGCAGCCAACTACGAGCAGTACTTC.

The V and J genes are TRBV28 and TRBJ1-4, with TRBD1 identical over 8 bases. Trimming at V came to 10 bases and at J to 11 bases, leaving 12 bases not matched to a gene. The germline gives CDR1 MDHEN, CDR2 SYDVKM. The CDR3 is made up of 13 amino acids. In nucleotides, the CDR3 is TGTGCCACCCAAGGACAGGGCGAGTGGAAACTGTTTTTT. Encoded protein: CATQGQGEWKLFF. Full variable domain (rest looked up from reference TRBV28 and TRBJ1-4): DVKVTQSSRYLVKRTGEKVFLECVQDMDHENMFWYRQDPGLGLRLIYFSYDVKMKEKGDIPEGYSVSREKKERFSLILESASTNQTSMYLCATQGQGEWKLFFGSGTQLSVL.

J is TRBJ2-3 and V is TRBV10-3, with 12 bases aligning to TRBD2. From germline, CDR1 is ENHRY and CDR2 SYGVKD. Losses at the gene ends were 7 bases for V and 3 bases for J; bases not matched to a gene: 8. This CDR3 region has 16 residues. CDR3 in DNA: TGTGCCATCACTAGCGGGAGGGCTTCTAAGACAGATACGCAGTATTTT. It translates to CAITSGRASKTDTQYF.

The chain carries TRBV27 and TRBJ1-2; 8 bases are shared with TRBD1. Trimming at V came to 3 bases and at J to 2 bases, leaving 8 bases not matched to a gene. This CDR3 has 16 residues. Germline assignment: CDR1 MNHEY and CDR2 SMNVEV (reference sequence). CDR3 protein: CASSFLTAGGNYGYTF. The CDR3 DNA reads TGTGCCAGCAGTTTCCTTACGGCAGGGGGCAACTATGGCTACACCTTC.

The V gene is TRBV5-3, the J gene TRBJ1-1; 8 nucleotides agree with TRBD1. TRBV5-3 is flagged as an ORF with uncertain function. This CDR3 is built from 17 residues. V lost 3 bases and J lost 1; bases outside the gene matches: 11. The CDR3 is CARSWSPHRGTNTEAFF. The DNA for the CDR3 is TGTGCCAGAAGCTGGAGTCCCCACAGGGGGACGAACACTGAAGCTTTCTTT.

The rearrangement links TRBV4-3 to TRBJ2-3, with TRBD2 identical over 13 bases. The length of the CDR3 is 19 residues. Trimming cost V 1 base and J 4 bases; bases outside gene matches: 11. CDR1 LGHNA and CDR2 YSLEER come from the germline V gene. As DNA, the CDR3 is TGCGCCAGCAGCCAAGGACTTGTTAGGACTAGCGGGAGTCCAGATACGCAGTATTTT. This gives the protein CASSQGLVRTSGSPDTQYF.

V usage is TRBV2 and J usage is TRBJ2-7, with D maybe TRBD2 (6 bases). Trimming left V 6 bases short and J 4 bases short, with 10 bases between. CDR1 is SNHLY and CDR2 is FYNNEI in the germline V gene. The CDR3 sequence is 12 residues long. The DNA of the CDR3 is TGTGCCAGCAGGGGCCGGGAGTACGAGCAGTACTTC. Translated: CASRGREYEQYF.

The chain employs TRBV18 and TRBJ2-7; maybe TRBD1 (6 bases). CDR1 is KGHSH, CDR2 LQKENI, per germline. Trimming pared 3 bases from V and 7 bases from J, leaving 22 bases between. CDR3 size: 16 residues. The CDR3 bases are TGTGCCAGCTCACCGACAGGTACAGGCCTGAGGGGAGAGCAGTACTTC. This codes for CASSPTGTGLRGEQYF.

The V call is TRBV7-8, the J call TRBJ1-3, with 8 bases that match TRBD1. Germline lookup yields CDR1 SGHVS and CDR2 FQNEAQ. J was trimmed by 0 bases and V by 5 bases; bases with no gene match: 12. The CDR3 runs to 18 residues. CDR3 sequence reads: CASSRFPGQEYSGNTIYF. CDR3 DNA: TGTGCCAGCAGCCGGTTCCCGGGACAGGAATACTCTGGAAACACCATATATTTT.